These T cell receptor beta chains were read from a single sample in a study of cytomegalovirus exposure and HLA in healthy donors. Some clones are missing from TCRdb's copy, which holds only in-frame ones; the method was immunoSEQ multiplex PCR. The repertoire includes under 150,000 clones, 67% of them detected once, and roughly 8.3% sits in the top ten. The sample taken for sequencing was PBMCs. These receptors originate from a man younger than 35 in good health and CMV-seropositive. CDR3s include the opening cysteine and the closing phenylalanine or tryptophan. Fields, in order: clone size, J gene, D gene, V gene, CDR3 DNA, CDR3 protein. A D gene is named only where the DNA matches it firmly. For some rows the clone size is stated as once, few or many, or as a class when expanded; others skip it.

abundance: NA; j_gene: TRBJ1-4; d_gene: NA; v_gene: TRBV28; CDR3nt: TGTGCCAGCAGTTTGACAGGTTCAAATGAAAAACTGTTTTTT; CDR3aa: CASSLTGSNEKLFF
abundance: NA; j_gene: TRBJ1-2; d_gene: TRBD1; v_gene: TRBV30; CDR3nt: TGTGCCTGGCTGACAGGGACCGGAGGCTACACCTTC; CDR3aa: CAWLTGTGGYTF
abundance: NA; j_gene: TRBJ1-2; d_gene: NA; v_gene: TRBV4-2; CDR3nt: TGTGCCAGCAGCCCTGGACACCAAAACTATGGCTACACCTTC; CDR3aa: CASSPGHQNYGYTF
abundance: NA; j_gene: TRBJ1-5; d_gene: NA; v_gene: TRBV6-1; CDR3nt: TGTGCCAGCAGTGAAGCGGTGGGGGCGAAGGGGAATCAGCCCCAGCATTTT; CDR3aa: CASSEAVGAKGNQPQHF
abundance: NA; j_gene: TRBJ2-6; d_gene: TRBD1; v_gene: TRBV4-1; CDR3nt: TGCGCCAGCAGCCAAGATGCTGACAGGGCTGGGGCCAACGTCCTGACTTTC; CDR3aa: CASSQDADRAGANVLTF
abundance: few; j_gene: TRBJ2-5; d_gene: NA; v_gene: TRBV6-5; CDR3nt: TGTGCCAGCAAAGGCGCAGGGTGGATCCAAGAGACCCAGTACTTC; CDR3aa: CASKGAGWIQETQYF
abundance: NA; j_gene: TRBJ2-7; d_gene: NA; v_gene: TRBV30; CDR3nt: TGTGCCTGGAACCGGGACAAGACCTACGAGCAGTACTTC; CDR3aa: CAWNRDKTYEQYF
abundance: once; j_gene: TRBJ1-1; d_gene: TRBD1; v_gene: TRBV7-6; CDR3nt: TGTGCCAGCAGCCCACAGGGGGCGGGAACTGAAGCTTTCTTT; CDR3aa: CASSPQGAGTEAFF
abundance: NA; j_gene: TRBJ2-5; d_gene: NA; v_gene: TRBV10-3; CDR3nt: TGTGCCATCGGCGGACAGTCAGTCCAAGAGACCCAGTACTTC; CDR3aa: CAIGGQSVQETQYF
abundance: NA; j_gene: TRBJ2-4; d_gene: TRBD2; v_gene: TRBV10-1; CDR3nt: TGCGCCAGCGTCTGGGGGGGAGGGAAAAACATTCAGTACTTC; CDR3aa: CASVWGGGKNIQYF
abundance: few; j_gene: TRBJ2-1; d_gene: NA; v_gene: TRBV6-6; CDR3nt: TGTGCCAGCAGTTACGAGAAATACAATGAGCAGTTCTTC; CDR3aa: CASSYEKYNEQFF
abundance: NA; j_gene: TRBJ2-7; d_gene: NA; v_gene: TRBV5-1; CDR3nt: TGCGCCAGCAGCTTTGAGGAGGGACAGCCTATTTACGAGCAGTACTTC; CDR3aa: CASSFEEGQPIYEQYF
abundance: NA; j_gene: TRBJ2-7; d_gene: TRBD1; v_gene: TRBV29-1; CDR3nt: TGCAGCGTTACGGGACAGGGTAGCGAGCAGTACTTC; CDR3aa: CSVTGQGSEQYF
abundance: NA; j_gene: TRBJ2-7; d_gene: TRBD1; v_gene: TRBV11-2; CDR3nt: TGTGCCAGCAGCCCCACAGGGGAATCCTTCTACGAGCAGTACTTC; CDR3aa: CASSPTGESFYEQYF
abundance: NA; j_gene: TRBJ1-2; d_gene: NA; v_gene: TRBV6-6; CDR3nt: TGTGCCAGCAGTTACAGGGAGAACTATGGCTACACCTTC; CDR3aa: CASSYRENYGYTF
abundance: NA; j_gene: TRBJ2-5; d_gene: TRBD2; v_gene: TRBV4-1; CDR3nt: TGCGCCCACTTCGCGGGGCTAGCGGGGGTCCCCCAAGAGACCCAGTACTTC; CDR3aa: CAHFAGLAGVPQETQYF
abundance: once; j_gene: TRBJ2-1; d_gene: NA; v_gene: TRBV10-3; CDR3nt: TGTGCCATCAGTGCGACGGACATGAACAATGAGCAGTTCTTC; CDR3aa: CAISATDMNNEQFF
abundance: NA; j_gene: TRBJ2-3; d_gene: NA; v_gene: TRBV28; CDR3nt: TGTGCCAGCAGTTTCATTGGCGGGGCGACGATCACAGATACGCAGTATTTT; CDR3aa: CASSFIGGATITDTQYF
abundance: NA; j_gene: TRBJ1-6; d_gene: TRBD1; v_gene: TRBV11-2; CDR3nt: TGTGCCAGCAGCTCCGAGGGACAGGGAAATTCACCCCTCCACTTT; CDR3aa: CASSSEGQGNSPLHF
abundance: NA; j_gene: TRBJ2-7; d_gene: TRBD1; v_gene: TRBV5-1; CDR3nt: TGCGCCAGCAGCTTAATTCCGGGACAGGGAACCTACGAGCAGTACTTC; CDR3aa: CASSLIPGQGTYEQYF
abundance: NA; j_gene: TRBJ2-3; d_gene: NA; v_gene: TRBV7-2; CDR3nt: TGTGCCAGCAGCTTAACGGGGAGTACGCAGTATTTT; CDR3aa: CASSLTGSTQYF
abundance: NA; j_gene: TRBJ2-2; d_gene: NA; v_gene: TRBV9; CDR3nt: TGTGCCAGCAGCGTAGTGAAGGGGACATCGAACACCGGGGAGCTGTTTTTT; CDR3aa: CASSVVKGTSNTGELFF
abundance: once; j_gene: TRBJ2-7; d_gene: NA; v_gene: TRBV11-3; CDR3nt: TGTGCCAGCAGCTTAGGAACAGGGACATACACCCCTGTTGACTACGAGCAGTACTTC; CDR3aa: CASSLGTGTYTPVDYEQYF
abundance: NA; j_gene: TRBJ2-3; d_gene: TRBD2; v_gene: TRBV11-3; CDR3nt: TGTGCCAGCAGCTTAGACGGGGGGAGCACAGATACGCAGTATTTT; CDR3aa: CASSLDGGSTDTQYF
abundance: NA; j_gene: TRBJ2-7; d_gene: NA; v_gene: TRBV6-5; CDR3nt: TGTGCCAGCAGTTTTGCGCCGAGCTCCTACGAGCAGTACTTC; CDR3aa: CASSFAPSSYEQYF
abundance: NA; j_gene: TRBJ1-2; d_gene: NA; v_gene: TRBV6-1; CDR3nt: TGTGCCAGCAGTGATGGGGACGGAGGGCAAGGCTACACCTTC; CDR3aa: CASSDGDGGQGYTF
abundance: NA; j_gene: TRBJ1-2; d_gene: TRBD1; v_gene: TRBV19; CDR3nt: TGTGCCAGTAGTATTTCTGGCAGGGGGCTCGGTGGCTACACCTTC; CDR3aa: CASSISGRGLGGYTF
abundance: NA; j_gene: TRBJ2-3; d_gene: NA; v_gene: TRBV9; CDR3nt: TGTGCCTGCAGCGTAGCTACGAAGGGGACAGATACGCAGTATTTT; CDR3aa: CACSVATKGTDTQYF
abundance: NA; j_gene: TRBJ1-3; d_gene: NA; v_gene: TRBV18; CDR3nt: TGTGCCAGCTCCCGGGACTTCTCTGGAAACACCATATATTTT; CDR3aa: CASSRDFSGNTIYF
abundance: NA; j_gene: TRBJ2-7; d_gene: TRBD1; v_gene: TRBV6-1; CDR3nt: TGTGCCAGCAGTGTAGGACAGGTAGCCTCCTACGAGCAGTACTTC; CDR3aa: CASSVGQVASYEQYF
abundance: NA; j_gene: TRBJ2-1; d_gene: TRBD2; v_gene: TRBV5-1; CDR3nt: TGCGCCAGCAGCTTACATGGGGGGGGCTCCTACAATGAGCAGTTCTTC; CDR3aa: CASSLHGGGSYNEQFF
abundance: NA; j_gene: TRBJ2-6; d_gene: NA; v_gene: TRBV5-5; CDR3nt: TGTGCCAGCAGCTTGCCCCCCGCCCAGGCTGGGGCCAACGTCCTGACTTTC; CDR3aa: CASSLPPAQAGANVLTF
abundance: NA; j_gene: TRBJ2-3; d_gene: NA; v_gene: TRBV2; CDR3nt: TGTGCCAGCAGGGGGGGTTCTAGGGATACGCAGTATTTT; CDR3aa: CASRGGSRDTQYF
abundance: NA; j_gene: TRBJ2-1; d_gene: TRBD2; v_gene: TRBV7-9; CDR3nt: TGTGCCAGCACCTTATGGGGTGGCGGGGGGGCAGACAATGAGCAGTTCTTC; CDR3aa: CASTLWGGGGADNEQFF
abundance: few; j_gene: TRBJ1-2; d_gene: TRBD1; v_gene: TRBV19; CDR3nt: TGTGCCAGTAGTATAGATTCGGGACAGAACTATGGCTACACCTTC; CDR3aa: CASSIDSGQNYGYTF
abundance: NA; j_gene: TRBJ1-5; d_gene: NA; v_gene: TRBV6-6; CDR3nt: TGTGCCAGCAGTCAAGACAGCTATAGCAATCAGCCCCAGCATTTT; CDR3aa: CASSQDSYSNQPQHF